This TCR beta chain originates from a study of blood T cell repertoires in COVID-19. Only in-frame clones appear in the TCRdb table, and some are missing; sequencing was by immunoSEQ multiplex PCR. The sample has 400,000 to 500,000 clones; approximately 90% are singletons. The CDR3 sequence is 15 residues long. Trimming pared 1 base from V and 3 bases from J, leaving 15 bases between. Per the germline V gene, CDR1 is GTSNPN and CDR2 is SVGIG (reference sequence). This clone was found once. Sequencing input: PBMCs or T cells enriched from blood (not recorded which). This receptor was taken from a woman in her thirties or forties who had recovered from COVID-19. This chain uses TRBV30 with TRBJ2-5, with D perhaps TRBD2 (6 bases). The CDR3 region is CAWSGAGLHKETQYF. The CDR3 DNA follows: TGTGCCTGGAGTGGGGCAGGACTACACAAAGAGACCCAGTACTTC.